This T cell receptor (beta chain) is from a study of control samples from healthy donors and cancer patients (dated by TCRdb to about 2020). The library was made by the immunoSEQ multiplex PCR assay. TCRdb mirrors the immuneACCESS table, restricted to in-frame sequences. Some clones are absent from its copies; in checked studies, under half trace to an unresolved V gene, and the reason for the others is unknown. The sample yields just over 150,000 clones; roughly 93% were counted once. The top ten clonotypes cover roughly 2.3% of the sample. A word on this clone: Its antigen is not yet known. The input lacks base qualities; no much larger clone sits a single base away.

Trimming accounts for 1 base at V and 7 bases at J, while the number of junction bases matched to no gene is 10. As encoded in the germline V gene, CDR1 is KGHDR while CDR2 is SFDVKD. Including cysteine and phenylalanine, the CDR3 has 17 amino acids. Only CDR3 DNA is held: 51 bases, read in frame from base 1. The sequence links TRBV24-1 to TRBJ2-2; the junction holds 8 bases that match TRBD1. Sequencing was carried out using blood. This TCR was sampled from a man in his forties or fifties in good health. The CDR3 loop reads CATSDLRQGAASGELFF. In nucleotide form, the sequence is TGTGCCACCAGTGATTTAAGGCAGGGGGCGGCAAGCGGGGAGCTGTTTTTT.